This T cell receptor beta chain was recovered during a study of blood T cell repertoires in COVID-19. Whole-study context: In each case, the material was cDNA or gDNA derived from T cells, B-cell-depleted T cells, or PBMCs.

Per the germline V gene, CDR1 is SGDLS and CDR2 is YYNGEE. This CDR3 spans 16 amino acids. The V end was cut by 0 bases, the J end by 4 bases, with 13 bases between. Per the original methods: Nucleated cell number was recorded as an estimate derived from reference gene primer amplification. Using immunoSEQ multiplex PCR, the repertoire was profiled, and TCRdb retains in-frame clones only, with some absent. V and J calls and clone size are those listed in that table; D and trimming were worked out from the DNA. Of roughly 290,000 clones listed, approximately 85% are singletons. Enrolled during active infection, Seattle patients were then followed longitudinally.

This receptor was identified in a human donor with COVID-19, enrolled during active disease. The donor label of this sample is uncertain. This chain joins TRBV9 and TRBJ2-2, with a tentative D call TRBD2 (6 bases). Material for sequencing was peripheral blood. CDR3 nucleotide sequence: TGTGCCAGCAGCGTAGGGGTGGGAGGTACCACCGGGGAGCTGTTTTTT. Residues: CASSVGVGGTTGELFF. The full variable domain, in which reference TRBV9 and TRBJ2-2 provide the parts outside the CDR3, is DSGVTQTPKHLITATGQRVTLRCSPRSGDLSVYWYQQSLDQGLQFLIQYYNGEERAKGNILERFSAQQFPDLHSELNLSSLELGDSALYFCASSVGVGGTTGELFFGEGSRLTVL.